Below, 20 T cell receptor beta chains from the same sample are listed, as sequenced in a study of T cells in Graves' hyperthyroidism and ophthalmopathy. The investigators amplified TCR beta CDR3 regions from RNA transcripts. HTBI primers were used for first-round RT-PCR of the TCR CDR3. One entry per CDR3 protein, called by TCRdb with MiXCR from the multiplex PCR reads. The data contain roughly 380,000 distinct CDR3 sequences, about 13% of them singletons. Sequenced: blood. Receptors were obtained from a man aged 30-40 years with Graves' hyperthyroidism that later progressed to Graves' ophthalmopathy.

This clonotype has at least ten counts. This chain links TRBV10-1 with TRBJ1-2; TRBD1 agrees at 9 bases. The CDR3 covers 14 residues. The germline V gene encodes CDR1 WNHNN and CDR2 SYGVQD (reference sequence). V shed 5 bases, J shed 8 bases, and the junction held 9 bases outside the gene matches. The CDR3 sequence: CASSPGQGTGGYTF. The CDR3 DNA reads as TGCGCCAGCAGTCCGGGACAGGGAACAGGGGGCTACACCTTC.

This clonotype showed up many times. The V gene is TRBV15, the J gene TRBJ1-4; D is unresolved. Trimming removed 0 bases at V and 8 bases at J, with 16 bases between. This CDR3 contains 16 residues. Germline-derived CDR1 and CDR2 are LNHNV and YYDKDF (reference sequence). CDR3 region: CATSRDQGKAGEKLFF. CDR3 sequence (DNA): TGTGCCACCAGCAGAGATCAAGGAAAGGCAGGCGAAAAACTGTTTTTT.

Turning to this clonotype: This sequence may be a read error, since a much larger clone differs from it by one base. V gene TRBV20-1 combines with J gene TRBJ1-2, with D hard to call. The CDR3 extends over 9 amino acids. Germline lookup yields CDR1 DFQATT and CDR2 SNEGSKA (reference sequence). CDR3 region: CSALPGHTF. CDR3 bases: TGCAGTGCTTTGCCTGGCCACACCTTC.

This clonotype was seen more than once but under ten times. This chain links TRBV28 with TRBJ2-3, with D possibly TRBD2 on 6 matching bases. CDR1 is MDHEN and CDR2 is SYDVKM in the germline V gene. CDR3 length: 14 residues. Trimming shortened V by 3 bases and J by 5 bases, and 12 bases separated the two germline ends. This CDR3 is CASSFPSALDTQYF. CDR3 nucleotide sequence: TGTGCCAGCAGTTTTCCTAGCGCTTTAGATACGCAGTATTTT. Supplemented by reference TRBV28 and TRBJ2-3, the full variable domain reads DVKVTQSSRYLVKRTGEKVFLECVQDMDHENMFWYRQDPGLGLRLIYFSYDVKMKEKGDIPEGYSVSREKKERFSLILESASTNQTSMYLCASSFPSALDTQYFGPGTRLTVL.

This clonotype was detected only a few times. The V and J genes are TRBV9 and TRBJ2-5, with a tentative D call TRBD1 (6 bases). CDR3 length equals 15 residues. V lost 2 bases to trimming and J lost 1 base, with 12 bases between them. The V gene's germline CDR1 is SGDLS and CDR2 YYNGEE. CDR3 sequence: CASSVWGLPQETQYF. For the CDR3, the DNA is TGTGCCAGCAGCGTTTGGGGGCTCCCCCAAGAGACCCAGTACTTC.

There are many counts of this clonotype. This chain joins TRBV5-1 and TRBJ2-2; 10 nucleotides align to TRBD2. V was clipped by 2 bases and J by 2 bases; unmatched bases: 6. CDR1 SGHRS and CDR2 YFSETQ come from the germline V gene. The CDR3 runs 17 residues. The CDR3 spells CASSFPGTSVNTGELFF. The CDR3 region has the DNA TGCGCCAGCAGCTTCCCCGGGACTAGCGTCAACACCGGGGAGCTGTTTTTT.

This clonotype has just a few counts. This chain uses TRBV9 with TRBJ1-5, with D perhaps matching TRBD1 (5 bases). The CDR3 is 15 residues long. The V end was cut by 4 bases, the J end by 6 bases, with 17 bases between. CDR1 and CDR2 from the germline V gene are SGDLS and YYNGEE. As DNA, the CDR3 is TGTGCCAGCAGCCGGGCCCCGGGGGTAGGTCAGCCCCAGCATTTT. This codes for CASSRAPGVGQPQHF.

Only a few counts were recorded for this clonotype. The chain couples TRBV12-3 or TRBV12-4 to TRBJ2-5; D is perhaps TRBD1 or TRBD2 (7 bases each). CDR3 length: 13 residues. The germline V and J ends were trimmed by 5 bases and 4 bases, with 11 bases remaining between them. The CDR3 coding sequence is TGTGCCAGCAGTAGCGGGACAGCAGAGACCCAGTACTTC. As protein: CASSSGTAETQYF.

This clonotype was seen only a few times. A much larger clone lies one base from this, so it may be a read error. A read error is likely, as this CDR3 ends without the conserved phenylalanine or tryptophan. The chain links TRBV27 to TRBJ1-1, with unresolved D. Germline V gene data show CDR1 as MNHEY and CDR2 as SMNVEV (reference sequence). CDR3 length: 14 amino acids. The V and J ends lost 3 bases and 0 bases respectively, with 8 bases between them. CDR3 in DNA: TGTGCCAGCAGTTTGCGACCCATGAACACTGAAGCTTTCCTT. Its translation is CASSLRPMNTEAFL.

The chain combines TRBV6-2 or TRBV6-3 with TRBJ2-7; D is undetermined. The germline CDR1 and CDR2 sequences are MNHEY and SVGEGT. Trimming took 2 bases from V and 3 from J, leaving 11 bases between them. The CDR3 is 14 residues long. The chain's CDR3 is CASSYGPSLYEQYF. CDR3 bases: TGTGCCAGCAGTTACGGGCCCAGCCTCTACGAGCAGTACTTC.

This clonotype was observed a few times. The chain links TRBV12-3 or TRBV12-4 to TRBJ2-6, with TRBD1 as a possible D gene (6 bases). The V and J ends lost 6 bases and 2 bases respectively, with 8 bases between them. The CDR3 runs 14 residues. The CDR3: CASSTGPGANVLTF. DNA of the CDR3: TGTGCCAGCAGCACAGGGCCTGGGGCCAACGTCCTGACTTTC.

This clonotype has ten or more counts. The J gene is TRBJ1-5, the V gene TRBV28; TRBD1 is a possible D gene (5 bases). V was pared by 8 bases and J by 4 bases, with 15 bases between. The CDR3 has 14 amino acids. CDR1 and CDR2 from the germline V gene are MDHEN and SYDVKM. CDR3 loop: CASASRRQNQPQHF. CDR3 nucleotides: TGTGCCAGCGCCTCGCGGAGACAGAATCAGCCCCAGCATTTT. Using reference TRBV28 and TRBJ1-5 for the parts outside the CDR3, the full variable domain is DVKVTQSSRYLVKRTGEKVFLECVQDMDHENMFWYRQDPGLGLRLIYFSYDVKMKEKGDIPEGYSVSREKKERFSLILESASTNQTSMYLCASASRRQNQPQHFGDGTRLSIL.

This clonotype was picked up many times. This chain connects TRBV20-1 to TRBJ2-1; 8 bases match TRBD2. This CDR3 has 13 residues. Germline lookup yields CDR1 DFQATT and CDR2 SNEGSKA (reference sequence). The CDR3 loop is CSYRGGLDNEQFF. In nucleotides, the CDR3 is TGCAGCTACCGGGGGGGCCTTGACAATGAGCAGTTCTTC.

The genes are TRBV10-3 and TRBJ2-7, with 11 positions matching TRBD1. From germline, CDR1 is ENHRY and CDR2 SYGVKD. The CDR3 is 13 amino acids. V lost 10 bases to trimming and J lost 7 bases; unmatched junction nucleotides: 9. In DNA, the CDR3 is TGTGCCACCAGGGGGACAGGGGGGTTAGAGCAGTACTTC. This codes for CATRGTGGLEQYF.

This clonotype was seen only a few times. At one boundary the junction diverges from the germline segment, which might be a read error. The V and J genes are TRBV2 and TRBJ1-6; 10 bases are shared with TRBD1. This CDR3 has 15 residues. Germline CDR1 SNHLY, CDR2 FYNNEI. CDR3 nucleotides: TGTGCCAGCAGTGAACGGACAGGGGGTAATCCACCCCTCCACTTT. Its translation is CASSERTGGNPPLHF. The whole variable domain, filled in from reference TRBV2 and TRBJ1-6, reads EPEVTQTPSHQVTQMGQEVILRCVPISNHLYFYWYRQILGQKVEFLVSFYNNEISEKSEIFDDQFSVERPDGSNFTLKIRSTKLEDSAMYFCASSERTGGNPPLHFGNGTRLTVT.

The sample holds a few counts of this clonotype. The V and J genes are TRBV13 and TRBJ2-2; maybe TRBD2 (6 bases). V was cut by 5 bases and J by 7 bases, with 17 bases left in between. The length of the CDR3 is 15 residues. Germline-derived CDR1 and CDR2 are PRHDT and FYEKMQ (reference sequence). CDR3 DNA: TGTGCCAGCAGCCCGGGACTCCCCAGGCACGGGGAGCTGTTTTTT. Translated: CASSPGLPRHGELFF.

About this clonotype itself: Possible read error: a much larger clone is one base away. The V and J genes are TRBV7-9 and TRBJ2-2, with TRBD2 identical over 10 bases. Per germline, CDR1 SEHNR and CDR2 FQNEAQ (reference sequence). CDR3 size: 17 residues. CDR3 sequence (DNA): TGTGCCAGCAGCTCCCCCCTAGCGGGGGCGGACACCGGGGGGCTGTTTTTT. Encoded protein: CASSSPLAGADTGGLFF.

The sample holds a few counts of this clonotype. This sequence joins TRBV6-1 and TRBJ1-1; no definite D call. Trimming removed 6 bases from V and 6 bases from J, with 8 bases in between. Germline V CDR1 and CDR2: MNHNS, SASEGT. The CDR3 covers 11 residues. CDR3 DNA: TGTGCCAGCAGCCTTAACGCTGAAGCTTTCTTT. Encoded protein: CASSLNAEAFF.

This clonotype was detected a few times. The gene calls are TRBV6-1 and TRBJ2-7; D perhaps matches TRBD1 (6 bases). Trimming pared 4 bases from V and 0 bases from J, leaving 13 bases between. Germline V CDR1 and CDR2: MNHNS, SASEGT. The CDR3 is made up of 15 amino acids. The CDR3 reads CASSGGHSSSYEQYF. The CDR3 bases are TGTGCCAGCAGTGGGGGACATTCAAGCTCCTACGAGCAGTACTTC.

This clonotype has at least ten counts. The CDR3 loop reads CATSDSGTGDNEQFF. For the CDR3, the DNA is TGTGCCACCAGTGATTCCGGGACAGGGGACAATGAGCAGTTCTTC. The chain couples TRBV24-1 to TRBJ2-1, with 10 bases aligning to TRBD1. The germline CDR1 and CDR2 sequences are KGHDR and SFDVKD. Losses at the gene ends were 2 bases for V and 5 bases for J; bases not matched to a gene: 2. The CDR3 consists of 15 residues.